The source of this TCR beta chain is a study of blood T cell repertoires in COVID-19. Membership in each cohort depended on participant-reported clinical history. Donors in Cohort 3 who had recovered were those with two negative PCRs, healthcare professional clearance, or resolution of their symptoms. This table comes from immunoSEQ multiplex PCR, and its TCRdb copy is limited to in-frame clones, with some not included. Of approximately 300,000 clones in the sample, roughly 86% were seen once. V was pared by 1 base and J by 7 bases, with 3 bases of the junction left unmatched. This CDR3 has 15 residues. CDR1 is SNHLY and CDR2 is FYNNEI in the germline V gene.

This sequence originates from a young woman who had recovered from COVID-19. Sequenced sample: PBMCs or T cells enriched from blood (not recorded which). The rearrangement links TRBV2 to TRBJ2-2; 10 positions agree with TRBD2. The CDR3 nucleotides are TGTGCCAGCAGTGAAGGTCTAGCGGGGGACGGGGAGCTGTTTTTT. Translating it yields CASSEGLAGDGELFF.